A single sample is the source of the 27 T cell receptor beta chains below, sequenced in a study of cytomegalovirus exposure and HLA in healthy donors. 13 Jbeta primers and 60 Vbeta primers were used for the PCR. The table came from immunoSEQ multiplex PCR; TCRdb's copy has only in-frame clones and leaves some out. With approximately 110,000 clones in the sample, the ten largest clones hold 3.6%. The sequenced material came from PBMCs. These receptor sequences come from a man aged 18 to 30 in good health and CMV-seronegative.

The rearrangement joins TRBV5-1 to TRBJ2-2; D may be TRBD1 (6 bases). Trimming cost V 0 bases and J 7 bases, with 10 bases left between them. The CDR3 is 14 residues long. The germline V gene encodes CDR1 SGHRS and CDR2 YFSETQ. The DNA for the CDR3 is TGCGCCAGCAGCTTGGACAGGGTTGGCGGGGAGCTGTTTTTT. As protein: CASSLDRVGGELFF.

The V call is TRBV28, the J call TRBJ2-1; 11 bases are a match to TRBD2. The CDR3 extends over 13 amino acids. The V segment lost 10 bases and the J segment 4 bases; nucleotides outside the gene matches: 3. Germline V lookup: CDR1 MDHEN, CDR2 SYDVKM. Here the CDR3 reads CATRTSGYNEQFF. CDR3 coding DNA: TGTGCCACCCGGACTAGCGGGTACAATGAGCAGTTCTTC.

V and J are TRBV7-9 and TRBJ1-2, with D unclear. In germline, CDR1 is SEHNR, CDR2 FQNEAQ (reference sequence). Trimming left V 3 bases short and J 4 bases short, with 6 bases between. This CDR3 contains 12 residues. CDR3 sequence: CASSLSGYGYTF. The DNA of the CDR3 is TGTGCCAGCAGCTTGTCCGGCTATGGCTACACCTTC.

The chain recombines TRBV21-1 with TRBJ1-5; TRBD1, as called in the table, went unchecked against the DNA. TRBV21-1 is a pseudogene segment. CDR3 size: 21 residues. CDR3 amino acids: CASSKNPSIRVGLNSNQPQHF. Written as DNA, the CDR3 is TGTGCCAGCAGCAAAAACCCATCGATCAGGGTCGGATTAAATAGCAATCAGCCCCAGCATTTT.

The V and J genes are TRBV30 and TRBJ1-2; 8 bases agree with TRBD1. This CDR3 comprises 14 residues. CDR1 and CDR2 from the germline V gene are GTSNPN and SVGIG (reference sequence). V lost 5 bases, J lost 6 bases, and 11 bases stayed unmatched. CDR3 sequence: CAWLQDRAIDGYTF. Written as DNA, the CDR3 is TGTGCCTGGCTACAGGACAGGGCGATCGATGGCTACACCTTC.

Written as DNA, the CDR3 is TGTGCCAGCAGCTCCTTGGACAGGGTCGGGGTGTTGGCTTTCTTT. This sequence encodes CASSSLDRVGVLAFF. This sequence joins TRBV7-2 and TRBJ1-1, with 8 bases matching TRBD1. V shed 4 bases, J shed 11 bases, and the junction held 15 bases outside the gene matches. CDR3 size: 15 residues. The germline V gene encodes CDR1 SGHTA and CDR2 FQGNSA.

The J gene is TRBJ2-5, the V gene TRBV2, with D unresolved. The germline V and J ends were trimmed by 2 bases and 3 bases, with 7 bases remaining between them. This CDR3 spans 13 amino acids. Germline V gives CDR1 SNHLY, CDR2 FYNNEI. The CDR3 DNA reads TGTGCCAGCAGTGAAAGTGAGGAAGAGACCCAGTACTTC. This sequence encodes CASSESEEETQYF.

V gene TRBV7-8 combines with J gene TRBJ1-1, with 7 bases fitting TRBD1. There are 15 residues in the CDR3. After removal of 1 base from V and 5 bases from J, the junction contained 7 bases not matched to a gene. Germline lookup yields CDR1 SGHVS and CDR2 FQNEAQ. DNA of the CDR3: TGTGCCAGCAGCTTAGAGAGGGGGCGCCGGACTGAAGCTTTCTTT. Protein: CASSLERGRRTEAFF.

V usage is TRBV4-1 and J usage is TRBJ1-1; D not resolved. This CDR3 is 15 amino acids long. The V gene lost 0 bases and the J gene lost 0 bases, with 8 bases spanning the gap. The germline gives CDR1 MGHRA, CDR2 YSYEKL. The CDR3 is CASSQDRSLNTEAFF. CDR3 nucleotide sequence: TGCGCCAGCAGCCAAGATCGGTCACTGAACACTGAAGCTTTCTTT.

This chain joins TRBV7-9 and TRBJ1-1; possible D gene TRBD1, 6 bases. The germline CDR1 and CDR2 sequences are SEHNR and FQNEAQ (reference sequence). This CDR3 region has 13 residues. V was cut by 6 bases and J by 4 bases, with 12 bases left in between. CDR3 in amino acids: CASSPDRLTEAFF. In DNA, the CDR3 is TGTGCCAGCAGTCCCGACAGGCTCACTGAAGCTTTCTTT.

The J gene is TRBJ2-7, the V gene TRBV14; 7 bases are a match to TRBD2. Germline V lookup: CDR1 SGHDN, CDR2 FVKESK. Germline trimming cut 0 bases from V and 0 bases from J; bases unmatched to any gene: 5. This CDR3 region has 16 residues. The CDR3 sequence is CASSQDKGGSSYEQYF. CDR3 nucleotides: TGTGCCAGCAGCCAAGATAAAGGCGGGAGCTCCTACGAGCAGTACTTC.

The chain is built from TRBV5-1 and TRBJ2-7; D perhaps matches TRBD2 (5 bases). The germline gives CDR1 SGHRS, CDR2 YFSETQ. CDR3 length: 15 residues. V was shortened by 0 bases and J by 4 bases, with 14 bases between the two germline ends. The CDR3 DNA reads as TGCGCCAGCAGCTTGGCCGCAGGACGGGATTACGAGCAGTACTTC. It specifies CASSLAAGRDYEQYF.

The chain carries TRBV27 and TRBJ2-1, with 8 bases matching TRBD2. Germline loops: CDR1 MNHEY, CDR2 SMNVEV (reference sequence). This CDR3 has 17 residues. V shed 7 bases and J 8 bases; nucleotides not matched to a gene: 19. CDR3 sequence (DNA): TGTGCCAGCAACCCCTTCAGGGTCAGCGGGAGCCTCTATGAGCAGTTCTTC. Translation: CASNPFRVSGSLYEQFF.

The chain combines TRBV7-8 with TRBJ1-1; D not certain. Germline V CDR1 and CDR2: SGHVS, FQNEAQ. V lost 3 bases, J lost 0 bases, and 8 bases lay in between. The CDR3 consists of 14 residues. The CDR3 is CASSFSSLNTEAFF. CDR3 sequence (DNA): TGTGCCAGCAGCTTTAGTTCCCTGAACACTGAAGCTTTCTTT.

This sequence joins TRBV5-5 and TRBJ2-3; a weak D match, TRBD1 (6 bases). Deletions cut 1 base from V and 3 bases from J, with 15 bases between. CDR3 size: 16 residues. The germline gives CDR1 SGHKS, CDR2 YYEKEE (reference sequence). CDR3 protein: CASSLSGQLRTDTQYF. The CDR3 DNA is TGTGCCAGCAGCTTGAGTGGACAGCTCCGGACAGATACGCAGTATTTT.

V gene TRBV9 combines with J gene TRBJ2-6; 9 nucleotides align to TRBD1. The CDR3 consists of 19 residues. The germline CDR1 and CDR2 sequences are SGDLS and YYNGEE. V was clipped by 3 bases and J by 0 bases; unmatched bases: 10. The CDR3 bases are TGTGCCAGCAGCGGCTCGTGGGACAGGGATTTCTCTGGGGCCAACGTCCTGACTTTC. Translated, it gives CASSGSWDRDFSGANVLTF.

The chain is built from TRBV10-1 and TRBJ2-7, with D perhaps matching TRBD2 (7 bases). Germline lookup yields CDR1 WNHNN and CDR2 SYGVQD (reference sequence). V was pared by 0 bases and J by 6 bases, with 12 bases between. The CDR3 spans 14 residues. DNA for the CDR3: TGCGCCAGCAGTGAGTCGAAGGGAGGGGGCGAGCAGTACTTC. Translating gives CASSESKGGGEQYF.

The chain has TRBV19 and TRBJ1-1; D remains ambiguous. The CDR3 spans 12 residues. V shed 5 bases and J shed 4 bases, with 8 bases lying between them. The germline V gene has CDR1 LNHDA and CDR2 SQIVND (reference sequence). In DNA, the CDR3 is TGTGCCAGTAGTTTCAGCGGCACTGAAGCTTTCTTT. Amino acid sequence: CASSFSGTEAFF.

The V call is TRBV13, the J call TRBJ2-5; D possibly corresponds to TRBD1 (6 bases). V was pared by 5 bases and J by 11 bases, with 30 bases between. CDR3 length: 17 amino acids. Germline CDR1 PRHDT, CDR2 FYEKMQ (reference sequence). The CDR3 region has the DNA TGTGCCAGCAGCATAACGACGCAGTCCAGGGTAAAGGGGGAGCAGTACTTC. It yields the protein CASSITTQSRVKGEQYF.

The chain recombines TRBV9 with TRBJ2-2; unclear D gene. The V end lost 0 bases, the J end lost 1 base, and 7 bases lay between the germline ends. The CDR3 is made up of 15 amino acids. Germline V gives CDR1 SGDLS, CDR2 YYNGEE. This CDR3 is CASSVVSRNTGELFF. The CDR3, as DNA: TGTGCCAGCAGCGTAGTCTCGAGGAACACCGGGGAGCTGTTTTTT.

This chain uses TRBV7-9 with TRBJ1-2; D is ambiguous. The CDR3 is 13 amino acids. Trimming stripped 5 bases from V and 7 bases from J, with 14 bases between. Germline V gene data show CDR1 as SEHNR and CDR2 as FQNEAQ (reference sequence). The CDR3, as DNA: TGTGCCAGCAGCGACACGCTGTCTATTGGCTACACCTTC. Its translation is CASSDTLSIGYTF.

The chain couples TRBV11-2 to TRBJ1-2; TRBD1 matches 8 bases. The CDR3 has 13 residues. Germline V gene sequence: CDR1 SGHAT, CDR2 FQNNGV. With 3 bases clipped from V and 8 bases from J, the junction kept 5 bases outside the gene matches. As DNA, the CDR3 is TGTGCCAGCAGCTTCGGACAGGGATACGGCTACACCTTC. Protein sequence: CASSFGQGYGYTF.

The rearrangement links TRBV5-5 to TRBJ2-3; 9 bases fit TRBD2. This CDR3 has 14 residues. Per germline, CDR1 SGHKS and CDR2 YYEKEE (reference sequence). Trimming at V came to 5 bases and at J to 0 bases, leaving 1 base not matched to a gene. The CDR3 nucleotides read TGTGCCAGCAGTCTAGCGGGAAGCACAGATACGCAGTATTTT. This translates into CASSLAGSTDTQYF.

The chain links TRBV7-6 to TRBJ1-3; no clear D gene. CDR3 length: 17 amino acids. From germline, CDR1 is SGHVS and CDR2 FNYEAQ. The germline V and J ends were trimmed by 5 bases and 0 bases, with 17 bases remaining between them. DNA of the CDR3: TGTGCCAGCAGCCCGAACCCACTCCCGAGCTCTGGAAACACCATATATTTT. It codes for CASSPNPLPSSGNTIYF.

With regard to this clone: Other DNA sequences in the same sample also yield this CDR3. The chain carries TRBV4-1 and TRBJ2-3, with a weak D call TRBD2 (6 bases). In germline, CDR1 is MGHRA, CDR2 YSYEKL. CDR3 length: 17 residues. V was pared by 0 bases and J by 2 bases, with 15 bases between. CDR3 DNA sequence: TGCGCCAGCAGCCAAGATAGCGGATATTCTGACACAGATACGCAGTATTTT. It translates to CASSQDSGYSDTDTQYF.

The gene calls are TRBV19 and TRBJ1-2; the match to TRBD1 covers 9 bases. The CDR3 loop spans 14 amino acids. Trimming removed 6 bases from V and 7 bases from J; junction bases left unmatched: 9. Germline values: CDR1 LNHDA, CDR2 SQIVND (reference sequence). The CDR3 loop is CASSQRDRVFGYTF. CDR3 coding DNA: TGTGCCAGTAGCCAACGGGACAGGGTTTTTGGCTACACCTTC.

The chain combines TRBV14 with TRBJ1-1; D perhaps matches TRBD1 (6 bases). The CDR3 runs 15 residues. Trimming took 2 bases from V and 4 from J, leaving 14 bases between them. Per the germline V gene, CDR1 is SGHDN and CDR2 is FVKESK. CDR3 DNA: TGTGCCAGCAGCCAAAACAGGGTGATCGGCACTGAAGCTTTCTTT. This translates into CASSQNRVIGTEAFF.